A single sample gave rise to the 3 T cell receptor beta chains below, sequenced in a study of brain T cells in children with intractable seizures (dated by TCRdb to the early 2020s). Interpreted using the paper, the time point label stands for: resected brain tissue, or blood drawn just prior to surgery. Library generation was performed with the immunoSEQ multiplex PCR assay. TCRdb provides this immuneACCESS table in a form limited to in-frame rearrangements. Some clones are lacking; in checked studies, under half of them reflect an unresolved V gene, and why the rest are absent is not known. The sample table shows just under 65,000 clones, and 95% to 97% are seen once. More than 0.3% of the sample goes to the ten largest clones. The sample consisted of peripheral blood, taken at surgery. The receptor set was obtained from a boy under two years old with focal cortical dysplasia and intractable seizures.

The rearrangement uses TRBV12-5 and TRBJ2-1; possible D gene TRBD1, 5 bases. The CDR3 is 16 residues long. The germline V gene encodes CDR1 LGHNT and CDR2 FRNRAP. V gave up 0 bases and J gave up 5 bases, with 14 bases separating them. The CDR3 loop reads CASGLVLGQEDNEQFF. In DNA, the CDR3 is TGTGCTAGTGGTTTGGTACTGGGGCAAGAGGACAATGAGCAGTTCTTC.

V usage is TRBV10-3 and J usage is TRBJ2-1, with 9 bases identical to TRBD2. J was trimmed by 7 bases and V by 0 bases; bases with no gene match: 4. The V gene's germline CDR1 is ENHRY and CDR2 SYGVKD. There are 15 residues in the CDR3. The CDR3 sequence is CAISESRGGANEQFF. For the CDR3, the DNA is TGTGCCATCAGTGAGTCGCGCGGGGGGGCAAATGAGCAGTTCTTC.

This rearrangement joins TRBV7-9 to TRBJ1-1; no firm D call. Germline CDR1 reads SEHNR; CDR2 reads FQNEAQ (reference sequence). The V end lost 2 bases, the J end lost 0 bases, and 13 bases lay between the germline ends. The CDR3 runs 16 residues. The CDR3 reads CASSLWARSMNTEAFF. Written as DNA, the CDR3 is TGTGCCAGCAGCTTATGGGCCCGGAGTATGAACACTGAAGCTTTCTTT.